Listed below are T cell receptor beta chains from one sample, sequenced in a study of T cell responses to AZD1222 COVID-19 vaccine. Assay used: immunoSEQ multiplex PCR; TCRdb lists only in-frame clones, some missing. The sample consists of 66,000 or so clones, roughly 87% of them appearing once. Specimen: peripheral blood, collected on day 0 of AZD1222 vaccination. These receptors were taken from an adult in good health. Each CDR3 is given with its conserved first and last residue. Fields, in order: D gene, J gene, V gene, clone size, CDR3 DNA, CDR3 protein. D genes are given only for firm matches. A clone size is listed for some rows: how often the clone was seen (once, few, many), or a class if it is expanded.

>.|TRBJ1-1|TRBV5-6|.
TGTGCCAGCAGCTTGGAGGGGCACCTGAACACTGAAGCTTTCTTT
CASSLEGHLNTEAFF
>TRBD1|TRBJ2-5|TRBV25-1|.
TGTGCCAGCAGTGGGCCTGACAGGGGGCGCGCAGAGACCCAGTACTTC
CASSGPDRGRAETQYF
>TRBD1|TRBJ1-1|TRBV5-4|.
TGTGCCAGCAATCCGGACAGGGGGACTGAAGCTTTCTTT
CASNPDRGTEAFF
>.|TRBJ2-3|TRBV27|.
TGTGCCAGCAGTTTTCCCCAAGCGGATACGCAGTATTTT
CASSFPQADTQYF
>TRBD1|TRBJ1-2|TRBV19|once
TGTGCCAGTAGTACCCGAGACAGGGACGGCTACACCTTC
CASSTRDRDGYTF
>.|TRBJ2-3|TRBV7-8|.
TGTGCCAGCAGCTGGGCTAGGATCACAGATACGCAGTATTTT
CASSWARITDTQYF
>.|TRBJ1-5|TRBV5-6|.
TGTGCCAGCAGCTTTTACGGCGGTTCCTTCAATCAGCCCCAGCATTTT
CASSFYGGSFNQPQHF
>.|TRBJ1-2|TRBV5-1|.
TGCGCCAGCAGCTTGGCAGAAGGATCCCTCTATGGCTACACCTTC
CASSLAEGSLYGYTF
>.|TRBJ1-5|TRBV6-6|.
TGTGCCAGCAGTCGTCCTACGTTAGATAGAGGACAGCCCCAGCATTTT
CASSRPTLDRGQPQHF
>TRBD2|TRBJ2-2|TRBV19|.
TGTGCCAGTAGCCGACTCTACTACCGGGACTACCACCGAGGCACGAACACCGGGGAGCTGTTTTTT
CASSRLYYRDYHRGTNTGELFF
>.|TRBJ1-1|TRBV25-1|.
TGTGCCAGCAGTCCGCGGGTGAACACTGAAGCTTTCTTT
CASSPRVNTEAFF
>TRBD1|TRBJ1-2|TRBV7-3|.
TGTGCCAGCAGCCAGCGGACAGGCGCCACAACTGGCTACACCTTC
CASSQRTGATTGYTF
>TRBD2|TRBJ2-3|TRBV7-9|.
TGTGCCAGCAGCTCGACGGGACTAGCGGGAGGCCCAGATACGCAGTATTTT
CASSSTGLAGGPDTQYF
>.|TRBJ2-1|TRBV19|.
TGTGCCAGTAGTATGTCCGAGGCGGGACCACGTCGGAGGCGAAACAATGAGCAGTTCTTC
CASSMSEAGPRRRRNNEQFF
>.|TRBJ2-5|TRBV18|.
TGTGCCAGCTCCCCAGGAGTACAAGAGACCCAGTACTTC
CASSPGVQETQYF
>TRBD2|TRBJ2-7|TRBV20-1|once
TGCAGTGCTAGTGCTGAGCGGGAGCCCTACGAGCAGTACTTC
CSASAEREPYEQYF
>TRBD2|TRBJ2-2|TRBV27|.
TGTGCCAGCAGTTCAAGCGGGAGGGGGAACACCGGGGAGCTGTTTTTT
CASSSSGRGNTGELFF
>.|TRBJ1-6|TRBV30|once
TGTGCCTGGAGTCAAGAACTTAATTCACCCCTCCACTTT
CAWSQELNSPLHF
>.|TRBJ1-6|TRBV4-3|.
TGCGCCAGCAGCCGGAGTAGGGACGTAGGGTCACCCCTCCACTTT
CASSRSRDVGSPLHF
>TRBD1|TRBJ2-7|TRBV5-6|.
TGTGCCAGCAGCCTGGACAGGGGTTACGAGCAGTACTTC
CASSLDRGYEQYF
>.|TRBJ1-5|TRBV6-6|.
TGTGCCAGCAGTTACGTTTCCGGTGATCAGCCCCAGCATTTT
CASSYVSGDQPQHF
>TRBD1|TRBJ1-1|TRBV29-1|.
TGCAGCGTTGGAGAGGGGGCGGGGAACACTGAAGCTTTCTTT
CSVGEGAGNTEAFF
>TRBD2|TRBJ2-7|TRBV3-1/TRBV3-2|large
TGTGCCAGCAGCCATAGCGGGGGGCGCACCTACGAGCAGTACTTC
CASSHSGGRTYEQYF
>.|TRBJ1-4|TRBV19|.
TGTGCCAGTAGTAACCTAGGGGCGGCTAATGAAAAACTGTTTTTT
CASSNLGAANEKLFF
>.|TRBJ1-1|TRBV12-3/TRBV12-4|.
TGTGCCAGCAGTAACACGGAGAACACTGAAGCTTTCTTT
CASSNTENTEAFF
>TRBD1|TRBJ2-7|TRBV11-2|.
TGTGCCAGCAGCCCCACCGGGACAGGGTTCAGGTGGCAGTACTTC
CASSPTGTGFRWQYF
>.|TRBJ1-1|TRBV3-1/TRBV3-2|.
TGTGCCAGCAGCTCCTGGGGAGTGAGGGCTTTCTTT
CASSSWGVRAFF
>.|TRBJ1-6|TRBV9|few
TGTGCCAGCAGCGTAGGGCCCCAGGATTCACCCCTCCACTTT
CASSVGPQDSPLHF
>.|TRBJ1-5|TRBV5-6|.
TGTGCCAGCAGCTTGGTCGGGGAAAGCAATCAGCCCCAGCATTTT
CASSLVGESNQPQHF
>.|TRBJ1-2|TRBV7-2|.
TGTGCCAGCAGCTTAGGCAGGGAGGGCTTATATGGCTACACCTTC
CASSLGREGLYGYTF
>.|TRBJ2-5|TRBV6-6|.
TGTGCCAGCAGTTACCCCGCCAACCCCGGGGAGACCCAGTACTTC
CASSYPANPGETQYF
>TRBD1|TRBJ1-2|TRBV19|.
TGTGCCAGTAGTATTGGACAGGGCGATGGCTACACCTTC
CASSIGQGDGYTF
>.|TRBJ2-2|TRBV6-5|.
TGTGCCAGCAGTCCTCGGGGGACGGGCACCGGGGAGCTGTTTTTT
CASSPRGTGTGELFF
>.|TRBJ1-1|TRBV27|.
TGTGCCAGCAAGGCCGAGACGCGAAACACTGAAGCTTTCTTT
CASKAETRNTEAFF
>.|TRBJ1-1|TRBV7-9|.
TGTGCCAGCAGCCCTAAATACCGGGAGGCAGAAGCTTTCTTT
CASSPKYREAEAFF
>.|TRBJ1-5|TRBV7-8|.
TGTGCCAGCAGCTTATCCCCGTGGGGGGGCAATCAGCCCCAGCATTTT
CASSLSPWGGNQPQHF
>.|TRBJ2-7|TRBV11-3|once
TGTGCCAGCAGCCCTTCCGACAGTACCTACGAGCAGTACTTC
CASSPSDSTYEQYF
>.|TRBJ1-1|TRBV6-1|.
TGTGCCAGCAGTGAAGGGGGCCGGACTGAAGCTTTCTTT
CASSEGGRTEAFF
>TRBD1|TRBJ1-5|TRBV18|.
TGTGCCAGCTCTCGCGACAGGGATCAGCCCCAGCATTTT
CASSRDRDQPQHF
>TRBD2|TRBJ2-3|TRBV27|.
TGTGCCAGCAGTTTATCGGGATTGGGACTAGCCCTGGATACGCAGTATTTT
CASSLSGLGLALDTQYF
>.|TRBJ2-5|TRBV6-5|.
TGTGCCAGCAGTTACTCGACGACAGGCCAAGAGACCCAGTACTTC
CASSYSTTGQETQYF
>.|TRBJ1-5|TRBV6-2/TRBV6-3|.
TGTGCCAGCAGTGGGACGGAGAATCAGCCCCAGCATTTT
CASSGTENQPQHF
>TRBD1|TRBJ1-1|TRBV19|.
TGTGCCAGTAGTATACCAGGAACAGGGGGCGCGACTGAAGCTTTCTTT
CASSIPGTGGATEAFF
>TRBD2|TRBJ2-5|TRBV30|.
TGTGCCTGGAGTGTAGTCGGCGGGAGGGCCCAAGAGACCCAGTACTTC
CAWSVVGGRAQETQYF
>.|TRBJ2-2|TRBV5-4|.
TGTGCCAGCAGCCACGACCGAACCGGGGAGCTGTTTTTT
CASSHDRTGELFF
>TRBD2|TRBJ2-5|TRBV3-1/TRBV3-2|few
TGTGCCAGCAGCCAAGATGGTGGTTGGAGCGGGGATCAAGAGACCCAGTACTTC
CASSQDGGWSGDQETQYF
>.|TRBJ2-7|TRBV5-1|.
TGCGCCAGCAGCTTGGGGACCCTCGAGCAGTACTTC
CASSLGTLEQYF
>TRBD2|TRBJ2-7|TRBV20-1|.
TGCAGTGCTGGTGGACTAGTAATGAGGGAGCAGTACTTC
CSAGGLVMREQYF